These T cell receptor beta chains were read from a single sample in a study of cytomegalovirus exposure and HLA in healthy donors. The repertoire was sequenced with immunoSEQ multiplex PCR; TCRdb's copy has only in-frame clones and lacks some. Of around 170,000 clones listed, roughly 79% are singletons. Material for sequencing was PBMCs. These receptor sequences come from a woman aged 45-65 years in good health and CMV-seropositive. Both conserved end residues are part of each CDR3. Each record gives: clone size, D gene, J gene, V gene, CDR3 DNA, CDR3 protein. D genes are given only for firm matches. Only some rows state a clone size, as once, few, many or a class for expanded clones.

. | . | TRBJ1-5 | TRBV19 | TGTGCCAGTAGTATAGAAGCAAGTAGCAATCAGCCCCAGCATTTT | CASSIEASSNQPQHF
. | . | TRBJ1-4 | TRBV29-1 | TGCAGCGTTGCAAGGTCAGGTCCGGGGGAAAAACTGTTTTTT | CSVARSGPGEKLFF
. | . | TRBJ2-1 | TRBV27 | TGTGCCAGTGGACTAAACAATGAGCAGTTCTTC | CASGLNNEQFF
. | TRBD2 | TRBJ2-7 | TRBV29-1 | TGCAGCGTTGATGGGGGGAGGGGCACCTACGAGCAGTACTTC | CSVDGGRGTYEQYF
. | TRBD1 | TRBJ1-1 | TRBV4-2 | TGTGCCAGCAGCTCCACACAGGGGGGTAGAACTGAAGCTTTCTTT | CASSSTQGGRTEAFF
. | TRBD1 | TRBJ2-2 | TRBV19 | TGTGCCAGTCATCGACAGGGATTCTCCGGGGAGCTGTTTTTT | CASHRQGFSGELFF
. | . | TRBJ1-5 | TRBV27 | TGTGCCAGCAGTTTAAGAGGGAAAGGGAGCAATCAGCCCCAGCATTTT | CASSLRGKGSNQPQHF
. | TRBD2 | TRBJ2-1 | TRBV5-6 | TGTGCCAGCAGCTTCCCTCGAGGGAGGGCCTTCAATGAGCAGTTCTTC | CASSFPRGRAFNEQFF
. | . | TRBJ2-1 | TRBV7-3 | TGTGCCAGCAGCGTATCCTCAGGGTACAATGAGCAGTTCTTC | CASSVSSGYNEQFF
. | TRBD2 | TRBJ2-5 | TRBV5-1 | TGCGCCAGCAGCTTGGACGGGACTAGCGGGAGGGCCCAGGAGACCCAGTACTTC | CASSLDGTSGRAQETQYF
. | . | TRBJ1-5 | TRBV28 | TGTGCCAGCAGTTTTTCGGCAGGGCGGAATCAGCCCCAGCATTTT | CASSFSAGRNQPQHF
once | . | TRBJ2-3 | TRBV29-1 | TGCAGCCCCACAGCGGTTAGCACAGATACGCAGTATTTT | CSPTAVSTDTQYF
. | . | TRBJ1-2 | TRBV28 | TGTGCCAGCAGTTTAAGGGGTTATGGCTACACCTTC | CASSLRGYGYTF
. | TRBD1 | TRBJ1-5 | TRBV19 | TGTGCCAGTAAAGGACAGGGGGCAAGTTGGAATAGCAATCAGCCCCAGCATTTT | CASKGQGASWNSNQPQHF